Below, 14 T cell receptor beta chains from the same sample are listed, as sequenced in a study of naive and memory T cell subsets. An equimolar mix of two oligonucleotides served as the beta constant-region primer for TRBC1 and TRBC2. TCRdb processed the UMI-ligation and nested PCR reads anew with MiXCR; each CDR3 protein has one entry. The table lists fewer than 30,000 distinct CDR3 sequences, roughly a tenth of them singletons. The sequencing input was effector memory CD4+ T cells from blood. Subset: effector memory, CD45RA- CD27-. These receptor sequences come from a human donor in good health.

Within the sample, this clonotype is medium-sized. V gene TRBV4-1 combines with J gene TRBJ2-3; D gene uncertain. The V gene lost 1 base and the J gene lost 2 bases, with 13 bases spanning the gap. The CDR3 sequence is 16 residues long. Germline V gives CDR1 MGHRA, CDR2 YSYEKL. The chain's CDR3 is CASSQVNLVATDTQYF. For the CDR3, the DNA is TGCGCCAGCAGCCAAGTAAATCTCGTGGCCACAGATACGCAGTATTTT.

In its sample, this clonotype was seen many times. The gene calls are TRBV11-2 and TRBJ2-1; 9 bases fit TRBD2. Germline V CDR1 and CDR2: SGHAT, FQNNGV. Germline trimming cut 1 base from V and 10 bases from J; bases unmatched to any gene: 2. The CDR3 covers 13 residues. This CDR3 is CASSLGLADEQFF. The CDR3 region has the DNA TGTGCCAGCAGCTTAGGACTAGCGGACGAGCAGTTCTTC.

V and J are TRBV12-3 or TRBV12-4 and TRBJ2-5; the D call may be TRBD1 or TRBD2 (5 bases each). The CDR3 totals 10 residues. Trimming removed 8 bases from V and 4 bases from J, with 5 bases in between. CDR3 sequence reads: CASGTETQYF. The CDR3 bases are TGTGCCAGCGGGACAGAGACCCAGTACTTC.

This chain connects TRBV25-1 to TRBJ2-3; 9 bases map to TRBD1. Germline V gives CDR1 MGHDK, CDR2 SYGVNS. This CDR3 region has 14 residues. V lost 8 bases, J lost 6 bases, and 9 bases stayed unmatched. The CDR3, as DNA: TGTGCCAGCCAACAGGGGGCCCCGGGGGATACGCAGTATTTT. This gives the protein CASQQGAPGDTQYF. Combining the CDR3 with reference TRBV25-1 and TRBJ2-3 gives the whole variable domain EADIYQTPRYLVIGTGKKITLECSQTMGHDKMYWYQQDPGMELHLIHYSYGVNSTEKGDLSSESTVSRIRTEHFPLTLESARPSHTSQYLCASQQGAPGDTQYFGPGTRLTVL.

Ten or more counts support this clonotype. This chain joins TRBV19 and TRBJ1-5; weak D call: TRBD1 (6 bases). Germline CDR1 LNHDA, CDR2 SQIVND (reference sequence). CDR3 length: 17 residues. Trimming took 4 bases from V and 6 from J, leaving 22 bases between them. In nucleotides, the CDR3 is TGTGCCAGTAGTAAGGCGCTGGGAACAGGGCTAAGTCAGCCCCAGCATTTT. Amino acids: CASSKALGTGLSQPQHF. Filled out from reference TRBV19 and TRBJ1-5, the complete variable domain reads DGGITQSPKYLFRKEGQNVTLSCEQNLNHDAMYWYRQDPGQGLRLIYYSQIVNDFQKGDIAEGYSVSREKKESFPLTVTSAQKNPTAFYLCASSKALGTGLSQPQHFGDGTRLSIL.

The table lists this clonotype with many counts. The rearrangement uses TRBV20-1 and TRBJ1-4; D is unresolved. The CDR3 sequence is 14 residues long. CDR1 and CDR2 (germline): DFQATT, SNEGSKA (reference sequence). V was shortened by 0 bases and J by 1 base, with 6 bases between the two germline ends. CDR3 nucleotide sequence: TGCAGTGCTAGAGATCGTGGAACTAATGAAAAACTGTTTTTT. This encodes CSARDRGTNEKLFF.

This clonotype was observed a handful of times. V is TRBV6-2 or TRBV6-3 and J is TRBJ1-3; no reliable D call. Germline assignment: CDR1 MNHEY and CDR2 SVGEGT. Trimming removed 6 bases at V and 0 bases at J, with 18 bases between. The CDR3 has 17 residues. DNA of the CDR3: TGTGCCAGCAGATCGAGACAAGGAGGCCTCTCTGGAAACACCATATATTTT. Its protein product is CASRSRQGGLSGNTIYF.

This clonotype came up once. The chain couples TRBV12-3 or TRBV12-4 to TRBJ1-2; TRBD1 agrees at 10 bases. The CDR3 length is 13 residues. The J segment lost 7 bases and the V segment lost 6 bases, leaving 5 bases of the junction unmatched. The CDR3 DNA follows: TGTGCCAGCAGACAGGGACAGGGGCTTGGCTACACCTTC. This codes for CASRQGQGLGYTF.

A few counts support this clonotype. V usage is TRBV6-5 and J usage is TRBJ1-6; D gene uncertain. V was shortened by 7 bases and J by 10 bases, with 14 bases between the two germline ends. Germline CDR1 and CDR2: MNHEY and SVGAGI. The CDR3 is made up of 13 amino acids. The CDR3 DNA is TGTGCCAGCAAAGAGGAGGGCGGCTCACCCCTCCACTTT. Encoded protein: CASKEEGGSPLHF.

This clonotype was counted ten times or more. The chain joins TRBV10-2 to TRBJ2-1; TRBD2 matches at 10 bases. The CDR3 spans 15 residues. V lost 3 bases, J lost 5 bases, and 4 bases stayed unmatched. The germline gives CDR1 WSHSY, CDR2 SAAADI. The CDR3 sequence: CASSDKRGGHNEQFF. The CDR3 DNA reads as TGCGCCAGCAGTGATAAGCGGGGGGGCCACAATGAGCAGTTCTTC.

The rearrangement joins TRBV5-4 to TRBJ2-1; D is possibly TRBD2 (6 bases). Germline CDR1 reads SGHNT; CDR2 reads YYREEE (reference sequence). This CDR3 contains 15 residues. Trimming shortened V by 3 bases and J by 9 bases, and 19 bases separated the two germline ends. CDR3 region: CASSSRLEGRGEQFF. Written as DNA, the CDR3 is TGTGCCAGCAGCTCCCGACTAGAAGGTCGGGGTGAGCAGTTCTTC.

The rearrangement uses TRBV4-3 and TRBJ1-2; D not certain. Germline V CDR1 and CDR2: LGHNA, YSLEER. V dropped 0 bases and J dropped 4 bases, with 6 bases sitting between them. The length of the CDR3 is 13 residues. The CDR3 region is CASSQDRVYGYTF. Written as DNA, the CDR3 is TGCGCCAGCAGCCAAGATAGAGTCTATGGCTACACCTTC.

In the case of this clonotype: Since a much larger clone is just one base distant, this may be a read error. V gene TRBV10-3 combines with J gene TRBJ2-2; D remains ambiguous. Trimming took 0 bases from V and 7 from J, leaving 18 bases between them. This CDR3 has 17 amino acids. CDR1 and CDR2 from the germline V gene are ENHRY and SYGVKD. Here the CDR3 DNA reads TGTGCCATCAGTGAGTCAGTGACCAGCCGAAGGGACGGGGAGCTGTTTTTT. Encoded protein: CAISESVTSRRDGELFF.

This clonotype has a handful of counts. This chain joins TRBV7-3 and TRBJ2-3, with D possibly matching TRBD2 (6 bases). V lost 4 bases to trimming and J lost 0 bases, with 8 bases between them. This CDR3 has 14 amino acids. The germline V gene has CDR1 SGHTA and CDR2 FQGTGA. The chain's CDR3 is CASSSGDSTDTQYF. The CDR3 region has the DNA TGTGCCAGCAGCTCGGGGGATAGCACAGATACGCAGTATTTT.